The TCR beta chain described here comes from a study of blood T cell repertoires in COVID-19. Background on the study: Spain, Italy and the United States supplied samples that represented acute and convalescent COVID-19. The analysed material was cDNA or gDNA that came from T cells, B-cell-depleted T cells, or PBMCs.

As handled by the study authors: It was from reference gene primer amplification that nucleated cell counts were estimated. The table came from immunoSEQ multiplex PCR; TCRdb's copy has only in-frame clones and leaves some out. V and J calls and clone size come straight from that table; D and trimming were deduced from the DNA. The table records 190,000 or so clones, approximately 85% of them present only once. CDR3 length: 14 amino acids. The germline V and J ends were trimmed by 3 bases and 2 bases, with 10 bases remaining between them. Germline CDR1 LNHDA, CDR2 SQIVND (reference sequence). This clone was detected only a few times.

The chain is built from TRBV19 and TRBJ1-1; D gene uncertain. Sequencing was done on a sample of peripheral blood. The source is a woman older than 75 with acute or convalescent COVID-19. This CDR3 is CASSMMSINTEAFF. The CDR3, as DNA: TGTGCCAGTAGTATGATGAGTATTAACACTGAAGCTTTCTTT.